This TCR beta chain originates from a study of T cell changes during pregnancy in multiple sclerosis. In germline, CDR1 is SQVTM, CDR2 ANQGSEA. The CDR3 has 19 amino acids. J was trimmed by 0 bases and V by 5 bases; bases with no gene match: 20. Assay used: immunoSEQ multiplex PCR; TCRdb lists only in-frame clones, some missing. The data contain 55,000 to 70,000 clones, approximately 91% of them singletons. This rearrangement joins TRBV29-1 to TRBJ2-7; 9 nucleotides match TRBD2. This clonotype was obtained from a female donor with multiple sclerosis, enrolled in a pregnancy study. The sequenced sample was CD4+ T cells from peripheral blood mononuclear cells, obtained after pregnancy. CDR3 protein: CSVRFWGSLAGAGSYEQYF. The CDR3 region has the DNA TGCAGCGTTAGATTTTGGGGCAGCTTAGCGGGAGCCGGCTCCTACGAGCAGTACTTC.